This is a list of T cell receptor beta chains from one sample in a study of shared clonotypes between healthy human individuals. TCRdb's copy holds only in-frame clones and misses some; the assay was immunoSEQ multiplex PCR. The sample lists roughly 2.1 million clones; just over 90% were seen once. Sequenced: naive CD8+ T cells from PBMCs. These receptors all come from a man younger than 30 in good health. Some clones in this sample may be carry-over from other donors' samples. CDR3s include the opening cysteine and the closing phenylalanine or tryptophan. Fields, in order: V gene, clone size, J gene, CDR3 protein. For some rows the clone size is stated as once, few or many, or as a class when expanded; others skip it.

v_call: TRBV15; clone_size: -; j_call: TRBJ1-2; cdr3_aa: CATSREGTGGIYGYTF
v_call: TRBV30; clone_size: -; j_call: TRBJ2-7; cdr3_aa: CAWSPGTGAHEQYF
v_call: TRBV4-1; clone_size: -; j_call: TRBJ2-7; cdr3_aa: CASSQTNLASGRYSYEQYF
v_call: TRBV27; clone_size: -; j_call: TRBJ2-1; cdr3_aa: CASSLRGLLNNEQFF
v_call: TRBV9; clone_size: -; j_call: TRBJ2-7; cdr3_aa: CASSAPGGRMGSYEQYF
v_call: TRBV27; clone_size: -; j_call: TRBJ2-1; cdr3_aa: CASTPSGRSHNEQFF
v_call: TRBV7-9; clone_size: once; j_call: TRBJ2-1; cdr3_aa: CASSDFRVRGHNEQFF
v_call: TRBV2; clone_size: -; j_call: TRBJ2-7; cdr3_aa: CASSDRQGAYEQYF
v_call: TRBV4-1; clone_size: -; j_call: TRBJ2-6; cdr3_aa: CASSHSGLAPGANVLTF
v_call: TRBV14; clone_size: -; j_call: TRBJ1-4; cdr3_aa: CASSRQGNEKLFF
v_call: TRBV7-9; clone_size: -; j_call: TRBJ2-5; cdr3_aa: CASSLAEYVPETQYF
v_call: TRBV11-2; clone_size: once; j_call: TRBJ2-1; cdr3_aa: CASSLGAGTGEPGQFF
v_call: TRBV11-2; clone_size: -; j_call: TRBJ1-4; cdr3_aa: CASSLVGTGGEKLFF
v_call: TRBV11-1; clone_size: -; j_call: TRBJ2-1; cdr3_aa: CASSLDRVVTFF
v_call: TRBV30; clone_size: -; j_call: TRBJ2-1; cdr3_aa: CAWSGTSGGESSYNEQFF
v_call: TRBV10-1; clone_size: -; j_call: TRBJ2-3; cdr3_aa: CASSESMREADTQYF
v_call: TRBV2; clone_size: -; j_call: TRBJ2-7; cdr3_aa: CASRAGTSGTYEQYF
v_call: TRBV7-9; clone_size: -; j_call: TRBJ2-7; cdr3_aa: CASSLGMREQYF
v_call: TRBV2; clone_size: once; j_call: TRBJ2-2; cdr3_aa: CARGNWPGELFF
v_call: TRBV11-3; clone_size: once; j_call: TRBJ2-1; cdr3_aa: CASSQNHNEQFF
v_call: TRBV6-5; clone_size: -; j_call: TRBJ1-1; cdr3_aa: CASSYSSDRENTEAFF
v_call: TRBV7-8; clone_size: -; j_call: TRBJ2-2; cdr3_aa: CASSLGGQGSLTGELFF
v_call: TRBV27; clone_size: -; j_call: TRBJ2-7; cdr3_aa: CASSYRGDRSYEQYF
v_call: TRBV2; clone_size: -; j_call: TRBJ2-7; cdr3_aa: CASSDRDRAYEQYF
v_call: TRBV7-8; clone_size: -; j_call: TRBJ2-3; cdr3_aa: CASSLAVSGTGTDTQYF
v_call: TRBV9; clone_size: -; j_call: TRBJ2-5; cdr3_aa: CASSVGAGPGETQYF
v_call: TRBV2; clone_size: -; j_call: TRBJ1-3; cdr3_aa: CASSPWGEVGKAGNTIYF
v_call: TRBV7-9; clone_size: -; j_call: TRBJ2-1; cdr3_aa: CASSLLNGGEQFF
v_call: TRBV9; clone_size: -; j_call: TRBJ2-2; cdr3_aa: CASSVVGKPGELFF
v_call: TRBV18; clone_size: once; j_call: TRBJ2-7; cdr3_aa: CASSPPPLAAPYEQYF
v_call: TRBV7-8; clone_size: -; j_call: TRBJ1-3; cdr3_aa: CASSPLGGGYRKYADTIYF
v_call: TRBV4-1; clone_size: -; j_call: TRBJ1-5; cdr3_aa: CASSLPGGFSNQPQHF
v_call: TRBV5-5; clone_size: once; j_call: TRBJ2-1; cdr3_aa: CASTFGHLGNEQFF
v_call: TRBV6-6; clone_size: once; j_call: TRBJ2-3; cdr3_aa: CASAGGRTDTQYF
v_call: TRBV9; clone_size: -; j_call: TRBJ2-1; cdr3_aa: CASSVYAGLDEQFF
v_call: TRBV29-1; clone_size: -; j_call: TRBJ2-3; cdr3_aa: CSHRPSSISTDTQYF
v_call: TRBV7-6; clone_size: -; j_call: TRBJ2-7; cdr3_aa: CASRLIHEGKHEQYF
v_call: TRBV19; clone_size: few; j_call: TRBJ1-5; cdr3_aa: CASSLRDSQPQHF
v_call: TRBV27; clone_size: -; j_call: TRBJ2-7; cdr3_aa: CATGTPYEQYF
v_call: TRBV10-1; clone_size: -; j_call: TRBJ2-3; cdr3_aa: CASSESIRTTDTQYF
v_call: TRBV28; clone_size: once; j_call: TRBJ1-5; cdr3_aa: CASSLRAINQPQHF
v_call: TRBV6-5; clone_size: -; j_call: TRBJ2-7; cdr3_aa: CASSYSTGFNEQYF
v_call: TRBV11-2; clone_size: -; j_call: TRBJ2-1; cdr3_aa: CASSLPAGIEQFF
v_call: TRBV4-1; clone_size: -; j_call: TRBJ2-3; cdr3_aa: CASSQAPGLHTDTQYF
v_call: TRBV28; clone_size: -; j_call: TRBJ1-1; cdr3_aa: CASSLFGNTEAFF
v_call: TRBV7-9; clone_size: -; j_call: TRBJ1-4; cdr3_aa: CASSPRLNAATNEKLFF
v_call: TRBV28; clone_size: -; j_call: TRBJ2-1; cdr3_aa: CASSLFPSNEQFF